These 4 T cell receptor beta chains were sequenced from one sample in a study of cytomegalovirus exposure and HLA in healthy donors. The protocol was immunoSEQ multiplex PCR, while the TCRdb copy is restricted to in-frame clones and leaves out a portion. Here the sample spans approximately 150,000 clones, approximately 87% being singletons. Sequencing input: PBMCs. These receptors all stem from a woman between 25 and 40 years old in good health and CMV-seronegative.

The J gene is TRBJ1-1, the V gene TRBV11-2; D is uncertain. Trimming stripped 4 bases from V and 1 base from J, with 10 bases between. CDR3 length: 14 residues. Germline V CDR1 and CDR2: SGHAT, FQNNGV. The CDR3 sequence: CASSSRGGNTEAFF. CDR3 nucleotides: TGTGCCAGCAGCTCGCGGGGTGGGAACACTGAAGCTTTCTTT.

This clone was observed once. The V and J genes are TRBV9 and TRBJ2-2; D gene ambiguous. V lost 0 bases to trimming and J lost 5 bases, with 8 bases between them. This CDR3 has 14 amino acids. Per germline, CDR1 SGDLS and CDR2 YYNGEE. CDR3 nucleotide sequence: TGTGCCAGCAGCGTAGCGATCTATACCGGGGAGCTGTTTTTT. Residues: CASSVAIYTGELFF.

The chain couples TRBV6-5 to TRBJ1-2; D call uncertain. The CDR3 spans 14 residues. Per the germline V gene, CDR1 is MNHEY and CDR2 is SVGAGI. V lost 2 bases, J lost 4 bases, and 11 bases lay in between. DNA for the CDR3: TGTGCCAGCAGTTACGAGGGCTCGGGCTATGGCTACACCTTC. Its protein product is CASSYEGSGYGYTF.

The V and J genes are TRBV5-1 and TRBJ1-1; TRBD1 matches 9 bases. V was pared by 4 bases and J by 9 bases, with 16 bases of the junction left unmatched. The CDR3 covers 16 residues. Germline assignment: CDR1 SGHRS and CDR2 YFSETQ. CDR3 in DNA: TGCGCCAGCAGCAGTCATACCGGGACAGGGAGGGAGAAAGCTTTCTTT. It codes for CASSSHTGTGREKAFF.